These T cell receptor beta chains were read from a single sample in a study of blood T cell repertoires in COVID-19. Libraries were prepared by immunoSEQ multiplex PCR; TCRdb keeps only in-frame clonotypes and omits some of them. The sample holds more than 35,000 clones, around 90% seen once. Specimen: peripheral blood. These receptors came from a woman in her twenties or thirties in a cohort sampled during active COVID-19. Both conserved end residues are part of each CDR3. D genes are given only for firm matches. For some rows the clone size is stated as once, few or many, or as a class when expanded; others skip it.

j_call: TRBJ1-2; clone_size: medium-sized; d_call: TRBD1; v_call: TRBV10-2; cdr3_nt: TGCGCCAGCAGCTCATCAAACAGGGGAGACTATGGCTACACCTTC; cdr3_aa: CASSSSNRGDYGYTF
j_call: TRBJ2-3; clone_size: -; d_call: -; v_call: TRBV2; cdr3_nt: TGTGCCAGCAGTGGAATAGAAGCGCAGTATTTT; cdr3_aa: CASSGIEAQYF
j_call: TRBJ2-5; clone_size: -; d_call: -; v_call: TRBV9; cdr3_nt: TGTGCCAGCAGCGCGAAAGGGGTACCGTTAGAGACCCAGTACTTC; cdr3_aa: CASSAKGVPLETQYF
j_call: TRBJ2-3; clone_size: -; d_call: -; v_call: TRBV7-3; cdr3_nt: TGTGCCAGCAGCATGACAGCAGATACGCAGTATTTT; cdr3_aa: CASSMTADTQYF
j_call: TRBJ1-5; clone_size: -; d_call: -; v_call: TRBV21-1; cdr3_nt: TGTGCCAGGGGGGCCCCTCAGCCCCAGCATTTT; cdr3_aa: CARGAPQPQHF
j_call: TRBJ1-1; clone_size: -; d_call: -; v_call: TRBV6-5; cdr3_nt: TGTGCCAGCAGCCTTCTTGGGGGAGGGAAAGCTTTCTTT; cdr3_aa: CASSLLGGGKAFF
j_call: TRBJ2-7; clone_size: few; d_call: TRBD2; v_call: TRBV7-9; cdr3_nt: TGTGCCAGCAGCTTAGCAGCGGGGGAGCAGTACTTC; cdr3_aa: CASSLAAGEQYF
j_call: TRBJ2-7; clone_size: -; d_call: TRBD2; v_call: TRBV7-2; cdr3_nt: TGTGCCAGCAGCCTGGGGCTAGCGGGGTACGAGCAGTACTTC; cdr3_aa: CASSLGLAGYEQYF
j_call: TRBJ2-7; clone_size: -; d_call: TRBD2; v_call: TRBV30; cdr3_nt: TGTGCCTGGAGCTCCAGCCGCACTAGCGGGGGCGTTTACGAGCAGTACTTC; cdr3_aa: CAWSSSRTSGGVYEQYF
j_call: TRBJ1-5; clone_size: -; d_call: TRBD1; v_call: TRBV24-1; cdr3_nt: TGTGCCACCAGTGACACCACCGGGACAGGGGGGATCAATCAGCCCCAGCATTTT; cdr3_aa: CATSDTTGTGGINQPQHF
j_call: TRBJ2-5; clone_size: -; d_call: TRBD2; v_call: TRBV7-9; cdr3_nt: TGTGCCAGCAGTATGGACAGGAAACTAGCGGGAGAGGTGACCCAGTACTTC; cdr3_aa: CASSMDRKLAGEVTQYF
j_call: TRBJ2-7; clone_size: -; d_call: -; v_call: TRBV29-1; cdr3_nt: TGCAGCGCAAACCGACAGGACTCCTACGAGCAGTACTTC; cdr3_aa: CSANRQDSYEQYF
j_call: TRBJ1-1; clone_size: once; d_call: -; v_call: TRBV6-1; cdr3_nt: TGTGCCAGCAGTGAGGACGGGGGGGCAGGTTGGGCTGAAGCTTTCTTT; cdr3_aa: CASSEDGGAGWAEAFF
j_call: TRBJ2-3; clone_size: -; d_call: TRBD2; v_call: TRBV14; cdr3_nt: TGTGCCAGCAGCTTACGGGGCGGGAGTCGAGATACGCAGTATTTT; cdr3_aa: CASSLRGGSRDTQYF
j_call: TRBJ2-1; clone_size: -; d_call: TRBD2; v_call: TRBV4-1; cdr3_nt: TGCGCCAGCAGCCAAGATTGGCTAGCGGGAGGGCTCTACAATGAGCAGTTCTTC; cdr3_aa: CASSQDWLAGGLYNEQFF
j_call: TRBJ2-2; clone_size: -; d_call: -; v_call: TRBV19; cdr3_nt: TGTGCCAGTAGCCAGGGACACAACACCGGGGAGCTGTTTTTT; cdr3_aa: CASSQGHNTGELFF
j_call: TRBJ1-1; clone_size: -; d_call: -; v_call: TRBV19; cdr3_nt: TGTGCCAGTAGTATAGCGGGAGGAATGAACACTGAAGCTTTCTTT; cdr3_aa: CASSIAGGMNTEAFF
j_call: TRBJ1-3; clone_size: few; d_call: TRBD1; v_call: TRBV7-9; cdr3_nt: TGTGCCAGCAGCCGCCTAACAGGGGACGGAAACACCATATATTTT; cdr3_aa: CASSRLTGDGNTIYF
j_call: TRBJ2-1; clone_size: -; d_call: -; v_call: TRBV5-4; cdr3_nt: TGTGCCAGCAGCTTGGAGGGCGGGATAAGCTCCTACAATGAGCAGTTCTTC; cdr3_aa: CASSLEGGISSYNEQFF
j_call: TRBJ1-4; clone_size: -; d_call: -; v_call: TRBV6-5; cdr3_nt: TGTGCCAGCAGCCAGTTACAGAGAACGAATGAAAAACTGTTTTTT; cdr3_aa: CASSQLQRTNEKLFF
j_call: TRBJ1-1; clone_size: -; d_call: TRBD1; v_call: TRBV28; cdr3_nt: TGTGCCAGCAGTTCGGGACAGGGGGCGATGAACACTGAAGCTTTCTTT; cdr3_aa: CASSSGQGAMNTEAFF
j_call: TRBJ1-2; clone_size: once; d_call: -; v_call: TRBV10-3; cdr3_nt: TGTGCCATCAGACCAACAGGGTTGAGCTATGGCTACACCTTC; cdr3_aa: CAIRPTGLSYGYTF
j_call: TRBJ2-1; clone_size: -; d_call: TRBD2; v_call: TRBV18; cdr3_nt: TGTGCCAGCTCACCAGCGGCTAGCGGGAACAATGAGCAGTTCTTC; cdr3_aa: CASSPAASGNNEQFF
j_call: TRBJ2-1; clone_size: once; d_call: -; v_call: TRBV6-2/TRBV6-3; cdr3_nt: TGTGCCAGCAGTACCCTCCCCGGTGTCTACAATGAGCAGTTCTTC; cdr3_aa: CASSTLPGVYNEQFF
j_call: TRBJ2-7; clone_size: -; d_call: TRBD2; v_call: TRBV28; cdr3_nt: TGTGCCAGCACCCCGGGAGGGTCCTACGAGCAGTACTTC; cdr3_aa: CASTPGGSYEQYF
j_call: TRBJ2-5; clone_size: -; d_call: -; v_call: TRBV21-1; cdr3_nt: TGTGCCAGCAGCAAGTCCGTAAACAGGGGTCGAGAGACCCAGTACTTC; cdr3_aa: CASSKSVNRGRETQYF
j_call: TRBJ2-7; clone_size: few; d_call: -; v_call: TRBV5-1; cdr3_nt: TGCGCCAGCAGCTTAGACAGAGAGCAGTACTTC; cdr3_aa: CASSLDREQYF
j_call: TRBJ2-7; clone_size: -; d_call: TRBD1; v_call: TRBV5-5; cdr3_nt: TGTGCCAGCAGCTTGCAGGGGGCCTACGAGCAGTACTTC; cdr3_aa: CASSLQGAYEQYF
j_call: TRBJ2-6; clone_size: -; d_call: TRBD1; v_call: TRBV6-5; cdr3_nt: TGTGCCAGCAGGATACAGGGGTCTGGGGCCAACGTCCTGACTTTC; cdr3_aa: CASRIQGSGANVLTF
j_call: TRBJ2-7; clone_size: -; d_call: TRBD1; v_call: TRBV7-3; cdr3_nt: TGTGCCAGCAGCGCGACAGGGGGGATTGGTGAGCAGTACTTC; cdr3_aa: CASSATGGIGEQYF
j_call: TRBJ2-5; clone_size: once; d_call: TRBD2; v_call: TRBV20-1; cdr3_nt: TGCAGTGCTAGTCCTCGTAAGGGACTAGCGGAACCAGAAGAGACCCAGTACTTC; cdr3_aa: CSASPRKGLAEPEETQYF
j_call: TRBJ1-1; clone_size: -; d_call: TRBD1; v_call: TRBV5-4; cdr3_nt: TGTGCCAGCAGACGAGGGACAGGGGGAGAGAACACTGAAGCTTTCTTT; cdr3_aa: CASRRGTGGENTEAFF
j_call: TRBJ2-1; clone_size: -; d_call: TRBD2; v_call: TRBV6-6; cdr3_nt: TGTGCCACCCTAAGCGGGAGTCGCAATGAGCAGTTCTTC; cdr3_aa: CATLSGSRNEQFF
j_call: TRBJ1-3; clone_size: -; d_call: -; v_call: TRBV11-2; cdr3_nt: TGTGCCAGCACCAGGGTCCCACCTGGAAACACCATATATTTT; cdr3_aa: CASTRVPPGNTIYF
j_call: TRBJ2-3; clone_size: -; d_call: TRBD2; v_call: TRBV2; cdr3_nt: TGTGCCAGCAGAATGGGGGGGACGCAGTATTTT; cdr3_aa: CASRMGGTQYF
j_call: TRBJ1-2; clone_size: -; d_call: TRBD1; v_call: TRBV7-2; cdr3_nt: TGTGCCAGCAGCTTAGCAGGGACAGGAGGCTACACCTTC; cdr3_aa: CASSLAGTGGYTF
j_call: TRBJ2-1; clone_size: -; d_call: -; v_call: TRBV18; cdr3_nt: TGTGCCAGCTCACCAATCAGGGGATTGAATGAGCAGTTCTTC; cdr3_aa: CASSPIRGLNEQFF